The 15 T cell receptor beta chains below come from one sample, sequenced in a study of CD4 T cells in relation to SARS-CoV-2 and coronaviruses (dated by TCRdb to the early 2020s). The receptor library was made with the immunoSEQ multiplex PCR assay. TCRdb retrieved this table from immuneACCESS and kept in-frame rearrangements only. Not all clones are present; in checked studies, unresolved V genes account for under half, and no reason is known for the remainder. This sample has more than 35,000 clones in its table, and over 75% of those were observed once. The ten largest clones capture roughly 22% of the sample. The antigens of these receptors remain unknown. What was sequenced was memory CD4+ T cells from PBMCs, cultured in vitro. In light of the paper, this sample's cell subset or site label describes: memory (non-naive) CD4+ T cells. The receptor set was obtained from an adult with COVID-19.

This chain joins TRBV18 and TRBJ1-1; D is unclear. CDR1 KGHSH and CDR2 LQKENI come from the germline V gene. The CDR3 runs to 15 residues. Trimming stripped 1 base from V and 3 bases from J, with 12 bases between. The DNA of the CDR3 is TGTGCCAGCTCACCACAGGGAGGGCAGTACACTGAAGCTTTCTTT. It yields the protein CASSPQGGQYTEAFF.

V and J are TRBV10-2 and TRBJ2-5; 8 positions agree with TRBD2. With V trimmed by 6 bases and J by 3 bases, 15 bases remained unmatched. The CDR3 runs to 17 residues. Germline V gene lookup returns CDR1 WSHSY and CDR2 SAAADI. The CDR3 loop reads CASSGQLSGTGEETQYF. The DNA for the CDR3 is TGCGCCAGCAGCGGACAGCTTAGCGGGACGGGAGAAGAGACCCAGTACTTC.

The rearrangement links TRBV10-3 to TRBJ2-5; 8 bases match TRBD1. V shed 3 bases, J shed 4 bases, and the junction held 4 bases outside the gene matches. The CDR3 spans 14 residues. Germline V gives CDR1 ENHRY, CDR2 SYGVKD. The CDR3 protein is CAISDRGPGETQYF. As DNA, the CDR3 is TGTGCCATCAGTGACAGGGGGCCGGGAGAGACCCAGTACTTC.

V is TRBV7-2 and J is TRBJ1-3, with D maybe TRBD1 (6 bases). The CDR3 sequence is 15 residues long. Per germline, CDR1 SGHTA and CDR2 FQGNSA. The ends were cut back, 2 bases at V and 3 bases at J, with 11 bases in the middle. The CDR3 bases are TGTGCCAGCAGCTTAAATGCAGGGGTTGGAAACACCATATATTTT. This gives the protein CASSLNAGVGNTIYF.

V gene TRBV27 combines with J gene TRBJ1-4, with D unresolved. The CDR3 consists of 15 residues. CDR1 MNHEY and CDR2 SMNVEV come from the germline V gene (reference sequence). The V end was cut by 2 bases, the J end by 4 bases, with 11 bases between. CDR3 region: CASSLQTGINEKLFF. CDR3 in DNA: TGTGCCAGCAGTTTACAGACGGGGATTAATGAAAAACTGTTTTTT.

The chain recombines TRBV28 with TRBJ2-7; D possibly corresponds to TRBD2 (6 bases). CDR1 and CDR2 from the germline V gene are MDHEN and SYDVKM. The ends were cut back, 1 base at V and 2 bases at J, with 12 bases in the middle. This CDR3 region has 15 residues. The CDR3 DNA is TGTGCCAGCAGTTTATCGGGACGCGGGACCTACGAGCAGTACTTC. This translates into CASSLSGRGTYEQYF.

About this clone: Distinct nucleotide sequences in the sample also encode this CDR3. This chain uses TRBV5-6 with TRBJ2-7, with TRBD2 matching over 10 bases. V was clipped by 4 bases and J by 1 base; unmatched bases: 5. The CDR3 loop spans 15 amino acids. The V gene's germline CDR1 is SGHDT and CDR2 YYEEEE. This chain's CDR3 is CASSRTSGRSYEQYF. The CDR3 DNA reads TGTGCCAGCAGCAGGACTAGCGGAAGATCCTACGAGCAGTACTTC.

This chain connects TRBV19 to TRBJ1-5; TRBD1 aligns across 7 bases. Trimming took 6 bases from V and 3 from J; bases not matched to a gene: 5. The CDR3 sequence is 14 residues long. Germline V gives CDR1 LNHDA, CDR2 SQIVND (reference sequence). The CDR3 here is CASRLQGNNQPQHF. DNA of the CDR3: TGTGCCAGTAGACTACAGGGGAACAATCAGCCCCAGCATTTT.

The chain employs TRBV5-1 and TRBJ2-1; TRBD2 aligns across 9 bases. The CDR3 has 13 amino acids. J was trimmed by 4 bases and V by 6 bases; bases with no gene match: 2. Germline values: CDR1 SGHRS, CDR2 YFSETQ. The CDR3 protein is CASNLAGYNEQFF. The CDR3 DNA reads as TGCGCCAGCAACCTAGCGGGGTACAATGAGCAGTTCTTC.

This clone was recorded a few times. The rearrangement uses TRBV19 and TRBJ1-5, with 8 bases matching TRBD1. This CDR3 contains 16 residues. With 7 bases clipped from V and 6 bases from J, the junction kept 14 bases outside the gene matches. CDR1 LNHDA and CDR2 SQIVND come from the germline V gene (reference sequence). Here the CDR3 DNA reads TGTGCCAGTACCAATACTCGGACAGGGAGTATTCAGCCCCAGCATTTT. This sequence encodes CASTNTRTGSIQPQHF. Combining the CDR3 with reference TRBV19 and TRBJ1-5 gives the whole variable domain DGGITQSPKYLFRKEGQNVTLSCEQNLNHDAMYWYRQDPGQGLRLIYYSQIVNDFQKGDIAEGYSVSREKKESFPLTVTSAQKNPTAFYLCASTNTRTGSIQPQHFGDGTRLSIL.

This clone has a handful of counts. This chain links TRBV4-2 with TRBJ2-3; D perhaps matches TRBD1 (5 bases). The CDR3 spans 17 residues. The germline V gene encodes CDR1 LGHNA and CDR2 YNFKEQ. V was cut by 1 base and J by 2 bases, with 16 bases left in between. CDR3 bases: TGTGCCAGCAGCCAAGGGGGCGGCTACCTCCTCACAGATACGCAGTATTTT. Translating gives CASSQGGGYLLTDTQYF.

The genes are TRBV6-6 and TRBJ2-7; TRBD1 matches 10 bases. CDR1 and CDR2 from the germline V gene are MNHNY and SVGAGI (reference sequence). V gave up 0 bases and J gave up 4 bases; unmatched junction bases: 6. This CDR3 contains 16 residues. The CDR3 DNA is TGTGCCAGCAGTTACTCTTTGCCGGACAGGGGGTACGAGCAGTACTTC. It encodes CASSYSLPDRGYEQYF.

CDR3 sequence: CASSVFTGGFYEQYF. Written as DNA, the CDR3 is TGTGCCAGCAGCGTATTTACAGGGGGCTTCTACGAGCAGTACTTC. The chain employs TRBV9 and TRBJ2-7; the match to TRBD1 covers 9 bases. V was pared by 1 base and J by 3 bases, with 5 bases of the junction left unmatched. CDR3 length: 15 amino acids. The germline CDR1 and CDR2 sequences are SGDLS and YYNGEE.

The chain links TRBV6-2 or TRBV6-3 to TRBJ2-7; D is uncertain. CDR3 length: 19 residues. Deletions cut 2 bases from V and 0 bases from J, with 23 bases between. Germline lookup yields CDR1 MNHEY and CDR2 SVGEGT. The CDR3 loop reads CASSYRYQSKRPDSYEQYF. For the CDR3, the DNA is TGTGCCAGCAGTTACAGGTATCAGTCGAAACGGCCCGACTCCTACGAGCAGTACTTC.

The chain combines TRBV7-3 with TRBJ2-1; 9 nucleotides align to TRBD1. CDR1 and CDR2 (germline): SGHTA, FQGTGA. The CDR3 runs to 16 residues. J gave up 4 bases and V 3 bases, and 7 bases lay outside the gene matches. CDR3 nucleotides: TGTGCCAGCAGCTTTTTCGGAGACAGGGGGTACAATGAGCAGTTCTTC. This sequence encodes CASSFFGDRGYNEQFF.